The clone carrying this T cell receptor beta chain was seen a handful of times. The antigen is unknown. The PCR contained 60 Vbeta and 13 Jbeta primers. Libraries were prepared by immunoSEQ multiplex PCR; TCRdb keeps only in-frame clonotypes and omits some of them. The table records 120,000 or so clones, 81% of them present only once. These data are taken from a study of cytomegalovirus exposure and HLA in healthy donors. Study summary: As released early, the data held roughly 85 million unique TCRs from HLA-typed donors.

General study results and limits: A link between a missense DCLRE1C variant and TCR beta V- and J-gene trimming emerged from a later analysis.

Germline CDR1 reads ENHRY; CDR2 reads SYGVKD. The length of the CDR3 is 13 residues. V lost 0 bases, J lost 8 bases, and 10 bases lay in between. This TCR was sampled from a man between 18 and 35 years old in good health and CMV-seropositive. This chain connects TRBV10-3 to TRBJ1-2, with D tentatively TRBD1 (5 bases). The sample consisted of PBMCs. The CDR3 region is CAISESTPGGYTF. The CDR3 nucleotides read TGTGCCATCAGTGAGTCAACCCCAGGGGGCTACACCTTC.